This passage covers 15 T cell receptor beta chains from one sample sequenced in a study of T-cell memory formation after mild COVID-19. TCRdb reprocessed the 5' RACE reads via MiXCR and lists one record per CDR3 protein. Counted here are 120,000 to 150,000 distinct CDR3 sequences, under 25% occurring once; the ten biggest clones make up approximately 2.4%. The sequenced sample consisted of PBMCs or a T cell subset sorted from them (not recorded which). The receptor set was obtained from an adult woman who had mild COVID-19 (a few samples of this study predate the infection). Cell type and time point are not known.

CDR3 nucleotides: TGTGCCAGCCCTAGAGGGGACACGCAGTTCTTC. Its translation: CASPRGDTQFF. The chain combines TRBV7-9 with TRBJ2-1, with D possibly being TRBD1 (6 bases). Per germline, CDR1 SEHNR and CDR2 FQNEAQ (reference sequence). The CDR3 has 11 residues. The V and J ends lost 8 bases and 12 bases respectively, with 14 bases between them.

The rearrangement joins TRBV20-1 to TRBJ1-4; D ambiguous. The CDR3 loop spans 13 amino acids. Germline values: CDR1 DFQATT, CDR2 SNEGSKA (reference sequence). Trimming stripped 1 base from V and 3 bases from J, with 6 bases between. The CDR3: CSARVGPNEKLFF. The CDR3, as DNA: TGCAGTGCTAGAGTGGGTCCTAATGAAAAACTGTTTTTT.

This chain joins TRBV5-5 and TRBJ2-7; the D call may be TRBD1 or TRBD2 (5 bases each). Trimming removed 5 bases from V and 1 base from J, with 13 bases in between. CDR3 length: 14 amino acids. From germline, CDR1 is SGHKS and CDR2 YYEKEE (reference sequence). As DNA, the CDR3 is TGTGCCAGCAGAACGCCGGGGCGATCCTACGAGCAGTACTTC. This codes for CASRTPGRSYEQYF.

On this clonotype: Because the CDR3 is missing its conserved closing phenylalanine or tryptophan, this is likely a read error. CDR3 sequence (DNA): TGTGCCAGCAACCCGTCGGGGTACGGGGAGCTGTTTTAT. Translating it yields CASNPSGYGELFY. V is TRBV5-5 and J is TRBJ2-2; the D gene is possibly TRBD2 (5 bases). V lost 6 bases, J lost 7 bases, and 13 bases lay in between. The germline V gene has CDR1 SGHKS and CDR2 YYEKEE (reference sequence). The CDR3 covers 13 residues.

This clonotype was seen a handful of times. V and J are TRBV24-1 and TRBJ2-3, with D possibly matching TRBD2 (5 bases). The germline V gene encodes CDR1 KGHDR and CDR2 SFDVKD. The CDR3 is made up of 17 amino acids. The V and J ends lost 6 bases and 0 bases respectively, with 18 bases between them. The chain's CDR3 is CATSTNPTTASTDTQYF. CDR3 nucleotides: TGTGCCACCAGTACGAACCCGACTACAGCTAGCACAGATACGCAGTATTTT.

The V and J genes are TRBV4-1 and TRBJ2-1; 9 bases agree with TRBD2. The CDR3 covers 18 residues. Germline CDR1 MGHRA, CDR2 YSYEKL. The ends lost 0 bases at V and 4 bases at J; junction bases unmatched: 10. The CDR3 nucleotides read TGCGCCAGCAGCCAAGAAGGGCTAGCGGGGAGCCCTTACAATGAGCAGTTCTTC. Amino acids: CASSQEGLAGSPYNEQFF.

This clonotype occurred a few times. The chain has TRBV7-9 and TRBJ1-1, with TRBD1 matching over 7 bases. CDR1 and CDR2 (germline): SEHNR, FQNEAQ (reference sequence). The J segment lost 3 bases and the V segment lost 4 bases, leaving 8 bases of the junction unmatched. This CDR3 is built from 15 residues. CDR3 coding DNA: TGTGCCAGCAGCTGGCGAGGGGGCGAGGACACTGAAGCTTTCTTT. Translated: CASSWRGGEDTEAFF.

The V gene is TRBV7-8, the J gene TRBJ1-3, with unresolved D. The germline V and J ends were trimmed by 1 base and 0 bases, with 13 bases remaining between them. The CDR3 has 17 amino acids. CDR1 is SGHVS and CDR2 is FQNEAQ in the germline V gene. CDR3 in DNA: TGTGCCAGCAGCTTAGATAGACTACAATTCTCTGGAAACACCATATATTTT. This encodes CASSLDRLQFSGNTIYF.

The chain couples TRBV9 to TRBJ1-2; unclear D gene. CDR3 size: 13 residues. V gave up 4 bases and J gave up 4 bases, with 11 bases separating them. The V gene's germline CDR1 is SGDLS and CDR2 YYNGEE. For the CDR3, the DNA is TGTGCCAGCAGCACCGGACCGAGCTATGGCTACACCTTC. Translated, it gives CASSTGPSYGYTF.

The CDR3 sequence is CSAREPGLAGGNPTNEQFF. As DNA, the CDR3 is TGCAGTGCTAGAGAGCCGGGACTAGCGGGAGGCAATCCGACGAATGAGCAGTTCTTC. V gene TRBV20-1 combines with J gene TRBJ2-1; TRBD2 matches at 15 bases. J gave up 7 bases and V 0 bases, and 13 bases lay outside the gene matches. The CDR3 runs 19 residues. The germline CDR1 and CDR2 sequences are DFQATT and SNEGSKA (reference sequence).

This clonotype has only a few counts. V and J are TRBV29-1 and TRBJ2-3; D possibly corresponds to TRBD1 (6 bases). The CDR3 runs to 14 residues. Germline V gene lookup returns CDR1 SQVTM and CDR2 ANQGSEA. Trimming left V 3 bases short and J 3 bases short, with 13 bases between. The CDR3 is CSVDAGAKTDTQYF. The CDR3 nucleotides are TGCAGCGTTGACGCAGGGGCTAAGACAGATACGCAGTATTTT.

The genes are TRBV24-1 and TRBJ2-3; D tentatively reads TRBD1 or TRBD2 (5 bases each). V dropped 5 bases and J dropped 2 bases, with 13 bases sitting between them. Germline CDR1 KGHDR, CDR2 SFDVKD. CDR3 length equals 15 residues. The CDR3 sequence is CATSADLGTTDTQYF. CDR3 bases: TGTGCCACCAGTGCCGATCTTGGGACCACAGATACGCAGTATTTT.

The rearrangement links TRBV7-3 to TRBJ2-3, with D hard to call. The germline V gene encodes CDR1 SGHTA and CDR2 FQGTGA. V dropped 5 bases and J dropped 2 bases, with 8 bases sitting between them. The CDR3 is 13 residues long. CDR3 protein: CASSPKPTDTQYF. The CDR3 DNA is TGTGCCAGCAGCCCCAAACCCACAGATACGCAGTATTTT.

This sequence joins TRBV6-5 and TRBJ1-5, with D hard to call. This CDR3 spans 12 amino acids. Trimming pared 4 bases from V and 7 bases from J, leaving 8 bases between. The V gene's germline CDR1 is MNHEY and CDR2 SVGAGI. CDR3 nucleotide sequence: TGTGCCAGCAGTTTTCTTGGGCAGCCCCAGCATTTT. It translates to CASSFLGQPQHF.

The rearrangement joins TRBV7-9 to TRBJ2-3; 7 bases fit TRBD1. The germline V gene encodes CDR1 SEHNR and CDR2 FQNEAQ (reference sequence). J was trimmed by 1 base and V by 3 bases; bases with no gene match: 4. CDR3 length equals 15 residues. This CDR3 reads CASSFKGAGTDTQYF. DNA of the CDR3: TGTGCCAGCAGCTTTAAGGGGGCTGGCACAGATACGCAGTATTTT.